This is a list of T cell receptor beta chains from one sample in a study of T cell responses to AZD1222 COVID-19 vaccine. Some clones are missing from TCRdb's copy, which holds only in-frame ones; the method was immunoSEQ multiplex PCR. This sample has some 73,000 clones, with 89% found just once. The source material was peripheral blood, sampled 28 days after the second AZD1222 dose. All receptors come from an adult who received the AZD1222 COVID-19 vaccine. Both conserved end residues are part of each CDR3. A D gene is named only where the DNA matches it firmly. Expanded clones get a size class; other rows say once, few or many, or leave the size out.

TRBJ2-1 once TRBV28 - TGTGCCAGCTCCGTCGGGGGTATCTCGTCCTACAATGAGCAGTTCTTC CASSVGGISSYNEQFF
TRBJ1-2 - TRBV11-2 - TGTGCCAGCAGCTCAGACAGGTCCCCTCCGGGCTACACCTTC CASSSDRSPPGYTF
TRBJ2-2 few TRBV29-1 TRBD1 TGCAGCGTTGATGCGAGGGGGCAGGGCGGGGAGCTGTTTTTT CSVDARGQGGELFF
TRBJ1-5 - TRBV4-2 - TGTGCCAGCAGCCAAGTACAGGGAGCTCAGCCCCAGCATTTT CASSQVQGAQPQHF
TRBJ2-3 - TRBV7-9 - TGTGCCAGCAGCTTAGCGCGGGTGGGGGCAGATACGCAGTATTTT CASSLARVGADTQYF
TRBJ2-2 - TRBV5-4 - TGTGCCAGCAGCGGTGGGCGGCGGAACACCGGGGAGCTGTTTTTT CASSGGRRNTGELFF
TRBJ2-7 - TRBV19 - TGTGCCAGTAGTATAGCGCGGGCCCGTACCTACGAGCAGTACTTC CASSIARARTYEQYF
TRBJ1-1 - TRBV5-1 - TGCGCCAGCAGCTTGGTGTTGGGGGTTAGAACTGAAGCTTTCTTT CASSLVLGVRTEAFF
TRBJ2-7 - TRBV4-3 TRBD1 TGCGCCAGCAGCCAAGAAGTTGGGACAGGGGTCTACGAGCAGTACTTC CASSQEVGTGVYEQYF
TRBJ2-2 - TRBV28 - TGTGCCAGCAGTTTAGGACTGGGGAACACCGGGGAGCTGTTTTTT CASSLGLGNTGELFF
TRBJ2-2 - TRBV7-2 TRBD2 TGTGCCAGCAGCTTACTAGCGGGATTTCCGAACACCGGGGAGCTGTTTTTT CASSLLAGFPNTGELFF
TRBJ2-1 once TRBV20-1 - TGCAGTGCTAGAGGAGGGGGAGAGCAGTTCTTC CSARGGGEQFF
TRBJ1-2 - TRBV4-3 - TGCGCCAGCAGCCAAGTCCAAACAGCCTTCTATGGCTACACCTTC CASSQVQTAFYGYTF
TRBJ2-7 - TRBV7-9 - TGTGCCAGCAGCTTAGCTGGGGGCCACGAGCAGTACTTC CASSLAGGHEQYF
TRBJ1-3 - TRBV11-3 - TGTGCCAGCAGCTTAACCACGGAAAACACCATATATTTT CASSLTTENTIYF
TRBJ1-3 - TRBV29-1 - TGCAGCGTTCTTCCATCAGGGGTTGGAAACACCATATATTTT CSVLPSGVGNTIYF
TRBJ2-7 - TRBV6-5 - TGTGCCAGCAGCCGCGCGACACGGAACTACGAGCAGTACTTC CASSRATRNYEQYF
TRBJ1-1 - TRBV30 - TGTGCCTGGAGTTTTCAAAGTGAAGCTTTCTTT CAWSFQSEAFF
TRBJ2-7 few TRBV5-4 - TGTGCCAGCAGCTTGGGTGCAGGGAGGAGCGAGCAGTACTTC CASSLGAGRSEQYF
TRBJ1-1 - TRBV11-1 - TGTGCCAGCAATCCAAGGTGGGGGCTCAACACTGAAGCTTTCTTT CASNPRWGLNTEAFF
TRBJ1-6 - TRBV7-9 - TGTGCCAGCAGCCCGGACATGTTGAGTTCACCCCTCCACTTT CASSPDMLSSPLHF
TRBJ1-6 - TRBV5-1 - TGCGCCAGCAGCTTACCCGGGGCCTATAATTCACCCCTCCACTTT CASSLPGAYNSPLHF
TRBJ2-1 - TRBV30 TRBD2 TGTGCCTGGAGTAACTATAGCGGGGGGGCAGGTGAGCAGTTCTTC CAWSNYSGGAGEQFF
TRBJ1-3 once TRBV9 - TGTGCCAGCAGCGTAGAAGGGGACGGAAACACCATATATTTT CASSVEGDGNTIYF
TRBJ1-6 - TRBV25-1 - TGTGCCAGCAGAGAGAGCTCCTATAATTCACCCCTCCACTTT CASRESSYNSPLHF
TRBJ2-2 - TRBV19 - TGTGCCAGTAGATACGAGACCGGGGAGCTGTTTTTT CASRYETGELFF
TRBJ2-3 - TRBV25-1 TRBD2 TGTGCCACGGGGGGGGCAAACCGATTCACAGATACGCAGTATTTT CATGGANRFTDTQYF
TRBJ1-1 - TRBV7-6 - TGTGCCAGCACCGGGCTTCTGAGGTCGGGTCGGAGGAACACTGAAGCTTTCTTT CASTGLLRSGRRNTEAFF
TRBJ2-7 once TRBV19 - TGTGCCAGTAGCTTAGGGCATACCTACGAGCAGTACTTC CASSLGHTYEQYF
TRBJ2-2 - TRBV9 - TGTGCCAGCAGAAGAGGGACCGGGGAGCTGTTTTTT CASRRGTGELFF
TRBJ1-5 - TRBV4-2 - TGTGCCAGCAGCCTCAGGGAGACGCAGCCCCAGCATTTT CASSLRETQPQHF
TRBJ2-3 once TRBV4-3 - TGCGCCAGCAGCCAAGGTGAACTTAGCACAGATACGCAGTATTTT CASSQGELSTDTQYF
TRBJ2-1 - TRBV5-1 TRBD2 TGCGCCAGCAGACGGGCTAGCGGGAGGGCCATCGATGAGCAGTTCTTC CASRRASGRAIDEQFF
TRBJ2-1 once TRBV18 TRBD2 TGTGCCAGCTCACCAGCTAGCGGGTCGCTAGGGGAGCAGTTCTTC CASSPASGSLGEQFF
TRBJ2-2 - TRBV2 - TGTGCCAGCAGTGAATCGCGGCCCGGGGAGCTGTTTTTT CASSESRPGELFF
TRBJ2-1 - TRBV11-2 - TGTGCCAGCAGCCCTACGATAGAGCGATACAATGAGCAGTTCTTC CASSPTIERYNEQFF
TRBJ1-1 - TRBV19 - TGTGCCAGCCAAAAACAGGGAACTGAAGCTTTCTTT CASQKQGTEAFF
TRBJ2-2 - TRBV6-4 TRBD2 TGTGCCAGCAGTGTGGGCCGGGAAAAAGGGACTAGCGGTGAACACCGGGGAGCTGTTTTT CASSVGREKGTSGEHRGAVF
TRBJ2-5 - TRBV7-9 - TGTGCCAGCAGCCGGACAGCCAAGCAAGAGACCCAGTACTTC CASSRTAKQETQYF
TRBJ2-2 once TRBV19 - TGTGCCAGTAGTATTACCCCGACCGGGCCCACCGGGGAGCTGTTTTTT CASSITPTGPTGELFF